This TCR beta chain was identified during a study of shared clonotypes between healthy human individuals. Study-level findings and limits: Apart from blood, nothing was sampled; tissue repertoires likely differ. Memory subsets had estimated richness that was generally smaller than that of naive subsets.

The authors distributed each subset's genomic DNA evenly over several immunoSEQ plates. DNA at approximately 200 ng, 25,000 to 35,000 T cell genomes, went into sorted-subset replicate PCRs. Sequencing was performed with immunoSEQ multiplex PCR; in TCRdb, only in-frame clones are kept and a portion is missing. The sample includes more than 2,000,000 clones, around 90% seen only once; the top ten take 0.11% to 0.15%. Germline V CDR1 and CDR2: SEHNR, FQNEAQ (reference sequence). Trimming removed 5 bases from V and 6 bases from J, with 11 bases in between. CDR3 length equals 13 residues. Notes on this clone: The antigen remains undetermined.

This sequence joins TRBV7-9 and TRBJ1-5; D remains unclear. Sample: naive CD4+ T cells sorted from blood. The subset is: CD45RA+ positively selected. The source is a man in his late teens or twenties in good health. The CDR3 sequence: CASSPGMGQPQHF. For the CDR3, the DNA is TGTGCCAGCAGCCCAGGTATGGGTCAGCCCCAGCATTTT.